Presented here are 13 T cell receptor beta chains from one specimen sequenced in a study of regulatory and conventional T cells in RAG deficiency. Clones were read by immunoSEQ multiplex PCR, and TCRdb kept only the in-frame ones, dropping some. The data show around 29,000 clones, with over 90% seen just once and roughly 0.16% held by the top ten. Blood CD4+ CD25-low CD127-high conventional T cells supplied the genomic DNA template. These records were also assigned to another study, of regulatory T cells. That source reports: Amplification used 52 TRBV primers and 13 TRBJ primers.

The sequenced material came from CD25- CD4+ T cells sorted from blood. These receptor sequences come from a human donor in good health.

The chain joins TRBV5-1 to TRBJ2-2; the D gene is possibly TRBD2 (6 bases). Trimming stripped 0 bases from V and 6 bases from J, with 6 bases between. The germline V gene encodes CDR1 SGHRS and CDR2 YFSETQ. The CDR3 is 13 residues long. CDR3 bases: TGCGCCAGCAGCTTGGGGGGGGCCGGGGAGCTGTTTTTT. Translating gives CASSLGGAGELFF. Using reference TRBV5-1 and TRBJ2-2 for the parts outside the CDR3, the full variable domain is KAGVTQTPRYLIKTRGQQVTLSCSPISGHRSVSWYQQTPGQGLQFLFEYFSETQRNKGNFPGRFSGRQFSNSRSEMNVSTLELGDSALYLCASSLGGAGELFFGEGSRLTVL.

The chain employs TRBV27 and TRBJ1-1; the D gene is possibly TRBD1 (5 bases). The CDR3 runs to 15 residues. Trimming shortened V by 6 bases and J by 3 bases, and 17 bases separated the two germline ends. Germline V CDR1 and CDR2: MNHEY, SMNVEV (reference sequence). CDR3 DNA sequence: TGTGCCAGCAGGTGGTGGGGGGGGTCCGACACTGAAGCTTTCTTT. Translation: CASRWWGGSDTEAFF.

The rearrangement links TRBV27 to TRBJ1-6; 7 nucleotides line up with TRBD1. The V segment lost 6 bases and the J segment 12 bases; nucleotides outside the gene matches: 5. This CDR3 has 12 amino acids. Germline CDR1 MNHEY, CDR2 SMNVEV (reference sequence). The CDR3 sequence: CASSPGGIPLHF. CDR3 in DNA: TGTGCCAGCAGCCCAGGGGGGATACCCCTCCACTTT.

This clone showed up just a few times. The gene calls are TRBV5-6 and TRBJ1-5; TRBD1 matches 11 bases. The CDR3 length is 15 residues. Germline lookup yields CDR1 SGHDT and CDR2 YYEEEE. V gave up 4 bases and J gave up 6 bases; unmatched junction bases: 6. CDR3 coding DNA: TGTGCCAGCAGCAGGGACAGGGGGACGATTCAGCCCCAGCATTTT. It yields the protein CASSRDRGTIQPQHF. Full variable domain (missing parts from reference TRBV5-6 and TRBJ1-5): DAGVTQSPTHLIKTRGQQVTLRCSPKSGHDTVSWYQQALGQGPQFIFQYYEEEERQRGNFPDRFSGHQFPNYSSELNVNALLLGDSALYLCASSRDRGTIQPQHFGDGTRLSIL.

The table lists this clone with a count of one. J is TRBJ1-5 and V is TRBV2; 8 nucleotides match TRBD1. Unmatched junction bases numbered 8, after V lost 4 bases and J lost 0 bases. This CDR3 region has 17 residues. Germline CDR1 is SNHLY and CDR2 is FYNNEI. The CDR3: CASSAGDRFYSNQPQHF. The CDR3 coding sequence is TGTGCCAGCAGTGCTGGGGACAGGTTTTATAGCAATCAGCCCCAGCATTTT.

The chain employs TRBV5-1 and TRBJ1-4; 11 bases align to TRBD1. In germline, CDR1 is SGHRS, CDR2 YFSETQ. There are 16 residues in the CDR3. V dropped 4 bases and J dropped 5; count of bases not matched to a gene: 7. The CDR3 nucleotides read TGCGCCAGCAGCCCCACGGGACAGGGGGGCAATGAAAAACTGTTTTTT. It translates to CASSPTGQGGNEKLFF.

This sequence joins TRBV28 and TRBJ1-1, with D unclear. Germline V lookup: CDR1 MDHEN, CDR2 SYDVKM. V lost 7 bases and J lost 2, with 11 bases in between. The CDR3 runs to 13 residues. The DNA of the CDR3 is TGTGCCAGCATAAACCGGTTTAACACTGAAGCTTTCTTT. Its translation is CASINRFNTEAFF.

This chain links TRBV19 with TRBJ1-4, with D possibly TRBD1 on 5 matching bases. V lost 9 bases and J lost 7, with 18 bases in between. This CDR3 comprises 14 residues. The germline V gene has CDR1 LNHDA and CDR2 SQIVND (reference sequence). The CDR3 bases are TGTGCCAGCAGTGGAGGGGCGCTGGGTGAAAAACTGTTTTTT. It yields the protein CASSGGALGEKLFF.

This rearrangement joins TRBV5-1 to TRBJ2-3, with D hard to call. CDR1 and CDR2 (germline): SGHRS, YFSETQ. This CDR3 comprises 16 residues. V dropped 4 bases and J dropped 3 bases, with 18 bases sitting between them. The CDR3 is CASSRGVARGTDTQYF. The CDR3 DNA follows: TGCGCCAGCAGCCGAGGCGTAGCACGAGGTACAGATACGCAGTATTTT.

The chain couples TRBV5-1 to TRBJ1-2; the match to TRBD1 covers 9 bases. Unmatched junction bases numbered 5, after V lost 4 bases and J lost 1 base. Per germline, CDR1 SGHRS and CDR2 YFSETQ. The CDR3 loop spans 15 amino acids. In DNA, the CDR3 is TGCGCCAGCAGCGGCCGGGACAGGGATAACTATGGCTACACCTTC. It is translated as CASSGRDRDNYGYTF.

The V call is TRBV28, the J call TRBJ1-2; TRBD1 matches 7 bases. The length of the CDR3 is 12 residues. From germline, CDR1 is MDHEN and CDR2 SYDVKM. V shed 7 bases and J 4 bases; nucleotides not matched to a gene: 3. The CDR3 sequence: CASTDRVYGYTF. The CDR3 DNA is TGTGCCAGCACCGACAGGGTCTATGGCTACACCTTC.

This chain links TRBV2 with TRBJ1-1; D remains ambiguous. Deletions cut 1 base from V and 0 bases from J, with 9 bases between. Germline V gene data show CDR1 as SNHLY and CDR2 as FYNNEI. This CDR3 spans 15 amino acids. The CDR3 bases are TGTGCCAGCAGTGAAGGGGGAGCGATGAACACTGAAGCTTTCTTT. Translated, it gives CASSEGGAMNTEAFF.

This chain connects TRBV5-3 to TRBJ2-1, with D possibly being TRBD2 (6 bases). TRBV5-3 is sorted into the ORF group, with uncertain function. Trimming pared 5 bases from V and 9 bases from J, leaving 9 bases between. The CDR3 is made up of 11 amino acids. This CDR3 is CARSPGSEQFF. The CDR3 nucleotides are TGTGCCAGAAGTCCCGGGAGTGAGCAGTTCTTC.